These 5 T cell receptor beta chains were all obtained from the same sample, sequenced in a study of cytomegalovirus exposure and HLA in healthy donors. Primers for the PCR totalled 60 Vbeta and 13 Jbeta. TCRdb keeps only in-frame clones here, not all; method: immunoSEQ multiplex PCR. The repertoire holds approximately 110,000 clones, with approximately 80% as singletons. Sequenced sample: PBMCs. The receptors stem from a man in his forties in good health and CMV-seronegative.

The genes are TRBV5-1 and TRBJ2-3, with D possibly TRBD1 on 6 matching bases. Germline V gene lookup returns CDR1 SGHRS and CDR2 YFSETQ. The CDR3 runs 14 residues. Trimming left V 3 bases short and J 6 bases short, with 14 bases between. The CDR3 DNA reads as TGCGCCAGCAGCTGGCAGGGGTGGGACGATACGCAGTATTTT. This encodes CASSWQGWDDTQYF.

V and J are TRBV19 and TRBJ1-5, with TRBD1 as a possible D gene (6 bases). The ends were cut back, 9 bases at V and 2 bases at J, with 14 bases in the middle. The germline V gene encodes CDR1 LNHDA and CDR2 SQIVND (reference sequence). The CDR3 totals 14 residues. The CDR3 region is CASDWGQGNQPQHF. The DNA for the CDR3 is TGTGCCAGCGATTGGGGGCAGGGCAATCAGCCCCAGCATTTT.

The rearrangement uses TRBV11-3 and TRBJ2-2; the match to TRBD1 covers 9 bases. This CDR3 has 17 residues. Looked up from germline, CDR1 is SGHNT and CDR2 is YENEEA. The V segment lost 0 bases and the J segment 4 bases; nucleotides outside the gene matches: 6. The CDR3 coding sequence is TGTGCCAGCAGCTTAGACCCGGGACAGGGTGGCACCGGGGAGCTGTTTTTT. It encodes CASSLDPGQGGTGELFF. Together with reference TRBV11-3 and TRBJ2-2, the CDR3 gives the full variable domain: EAGVVQSPRYKIIEKKQPVAFWCNPISGHNTLYWYLQNLGQGPELLIRYENEEAVDDSQLPKDRFSAERLKGVDSTLKIQPAELGDSAVYLCASSLDPGQGGTGELFFGEGSRLTVL.

This sequence joins TRBV6-5 and TRBJ2-1, with D maybe TRBD1 (6 bases). The CDR3 is 11 residues long. Trimming took 7 bases from V and 9 from J, leaving 10 bases between them. The germline V gene encodes CDR1 MNHEY and CDR2 SVGAGI. CDR3 nucleotide sequence: TGTGCCAGCAAGAGACAGGCTGAGCAGTTCTTC. Translated: CASKRQAEQFF.

The chain employs TRBV5-1 and TRBJ2-7; D is unresolved. Trimming shortened V by 0 bases and J by 2 bases, and 6 bases separated the two germline ends. CDR3 length: 13 residues. The germline CDR1 and CDR2 sequences are SGHRS and YFSETQ. The CDR3 DNA is TGCGCCAGCAGCTTGGCCGTAGCCTACGAGCAGTACTTC. Translation: CASSLAVAYEQYF. Drawing the rest from reference TRBV5-1 and TRBJ2-7, the complete variable domain is KAGVTQTPRYLIKTRGQQVTLSCSPISGHRSVSWYQQTPGQGLQFLFEYFSETQRNKGNFPGRFSGRQFSNSRSEMNVSTLELGDSALYLCASSLAVAYEQYFGPGTRLTVT.